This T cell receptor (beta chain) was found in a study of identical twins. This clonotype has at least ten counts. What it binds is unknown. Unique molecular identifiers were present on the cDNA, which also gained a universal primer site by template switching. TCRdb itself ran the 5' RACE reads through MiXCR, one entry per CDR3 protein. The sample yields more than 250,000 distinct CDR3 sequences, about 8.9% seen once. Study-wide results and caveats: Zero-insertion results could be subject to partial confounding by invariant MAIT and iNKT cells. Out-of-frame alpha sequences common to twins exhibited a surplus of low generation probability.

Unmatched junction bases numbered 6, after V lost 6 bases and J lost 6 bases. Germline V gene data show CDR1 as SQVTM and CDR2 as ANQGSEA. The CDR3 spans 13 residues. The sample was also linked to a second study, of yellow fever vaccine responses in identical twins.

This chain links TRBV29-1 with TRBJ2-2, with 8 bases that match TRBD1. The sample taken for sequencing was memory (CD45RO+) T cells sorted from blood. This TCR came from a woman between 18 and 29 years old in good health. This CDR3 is CSVKQGVAGELFF. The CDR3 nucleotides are TGCAGCGTGAAACAGGGGGTGGCCGGGGAGCTGTTTTTT.